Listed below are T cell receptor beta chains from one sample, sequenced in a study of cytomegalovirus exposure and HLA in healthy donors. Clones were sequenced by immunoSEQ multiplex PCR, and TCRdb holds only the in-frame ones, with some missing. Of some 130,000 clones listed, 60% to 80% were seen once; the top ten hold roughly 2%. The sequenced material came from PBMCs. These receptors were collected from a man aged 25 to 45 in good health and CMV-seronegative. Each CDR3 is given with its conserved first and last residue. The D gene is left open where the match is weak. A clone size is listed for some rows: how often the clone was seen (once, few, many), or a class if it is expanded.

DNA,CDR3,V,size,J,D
TGTGCCAGCAGCCAACTAGCGGGAGGGGGCAATGAGCAGTTCTTC,CASSQLAGGGNEQFF,TRBV7-3,NA,TRBJ2-1,TRBD2
TGTGCCAGCAGCCCGGGACTAGCGAGTGTGTCCTACGAGCAGTACTTC,CASSPGLASVSYEQYF,TRBV9,NA,TRBJ2-7,TRBD2
TGTGCCAGCAGCCGTAGACTAGCGGGAAATCCCTACGAGCAGTACTTC,CASSRRLAGNPYEQYF,TRBV7-2,NA,TRBJ2-7,TRBD2
TGTGCTAGTGGATCCTCAGGACAGGACAATGAGCAGTTCTTC,CASGSSGQDNEQFF,TRBV12-5,once,TRBJ2-1,TRBD1
TGTGCCAGCAGAGAAGACCCGGGACTAGCGGGCGGGGAGCTGTTTTTT,CASREDPGLAGGELFF,TRBV9,once,TRBJ2-2,TRBD2
TGTGCCAGCAGTGAGTTTGGGGGCGAGGAGACCCAGTACTTC,CASSEFGGEETQYF,TRBV6-4,NA,TRBJ2-5,NA
TGTGCCAGTAGTACAAGCCTTCAAGGGGCCCAGTACTTC,CASSTSLQGAQYF,TRBV19,few,TRBJ2-5,NA
TGCGCCAGCAGCGGCGGGACGGTTGGAGATACGCAGTATTTT,CASSGGTVGDTQYF,TRBV5-1,few,TRBJ2-3,NA
TGTGCCAGCTCACCAACACAGGGGCTCCTCGGGGACACTGAAGCTTTCTTT,CASSPTQGLLGDTEAFF,TRBV18,once,TRBJ1-1,TRBD1
TGTGCCAGCAGAGACACCGGGACTAGAGAAGTCTTC,CASRDTGTREVF,TRBV2,NA,TRBJ2-1,TRBD2
TGTGCCACCAGCCTGACAGGGAGGGAGACCCAGTACTTC,CATSLTGRETQYF,TRBV15,NA,TRBJ2-5,NA
TGTGCCAGCAGGTTAGGACAGGGTGAGGAGACCCAGTACTTC,CASRLGQGEETQYF,TRBV2,NA,TRBJ2-5,TRBD1
TGTGCTAGCAGCTTATCTACAGGACAGGGGGCTGAGCAGTTCTTC,CASSLSTGQGAEQFF,TRBV7-7,few,TRBJ2-1,TRBD1
TGTGCCAGCGGTCCAGGGTTGTACGAGCAGTACTTC,CASGPGLYEQYF,TRBV6-6,NA,TRBJ2-7,NA
TGTGCCAGCAGTGAATATGGGGCGCCCTACGAGCAGTACTTC,CASSEYGAPYEQYF,TRBV6-1,NA,TRBJ2-7,NA
TGTGCCTGGAGTGCCGGGAATCAGCCCCAGCATTTT,CAWSAGNQPQHF,TRBV30,NA,TRBJ1-5,NA
TGTGCCAGCAGCCGGACGCCGGGACTAGCGGGAGGGCAAGATACGCAGTATTTT,CASSRTPGLAGGQDTQYF,TRBV11-3,NA,TRBJ2-3,TRBD2
TGTGCCAGCAGCCAATCACCGCGGGGAGCATACGAGCAGTACTTC,CASSQSPRGAYEQYF,TRBV4-2,NA,TRBJ2-7,NA
TGTGCCACCCGACAGACTTGGGTCATGAACACTGAAGCTTTCTTT,CATRQTWVMNTEAFF,TRBV2,NA,TRBJ1-1,NA
TGTGCCAGCAGTGGGACTAGCGGGGCCCAAGAGACCCAGTACTTC,CASSGTSGAQETQYF,TRBV2,NA,TRBJ2-5,TRBD2
TGTGCCAGCAGCGCGCGACAGGGATTGAATTCACCCCTCCACTTT,CASSARQGLNSPLHF,TRBV9,NA,TRBJ1-6,TRBD1
TGTGCCAGCAGCCCCCGCCCCCCGGGACAAGGATACTCCTACGAGCAGTACTTC,CASSPRPPGQGYSYEQYF,TRBV7-2,NA,TRBJ2-7,NA
TGTGCCAGCAGCCAAGTGACCCTAGCGGGTAGAACCGGGGAGCTGTTTTTT,CASSQVTLAGRTGELFF,TRBV4-2,NA,TRBJ2-2,TRBD2
TGTGCCAGCAGCTTTCGACTAGCGGAAGAGGGTTACGAGCAGTACTTC,CASSFRLAEEGYEQYF,TRBV7-6,NA,TRBJ2-7,TRBD2
TGTGCCAGCAGTTTATCTACTAGCGGGAGTATGTCCTACGAGCAGTACTTC,CASSLSTSGSMSYEQYF,TRBV27,NA,TRBJ2-7,TRBD2
TGTGCCAGCAGTCCTAGCGGGAGTGATAGCTCCTACAATGAGCAGTTCTTC,CASSPSGSDSSYNEQFF,TRBV27,NA,TRBJ2-1,TRBD2
TGTGCCAGCAGCACCGTAGCGGGAGCCTTCTACGAGCAGTACTTC,CASSTVAGAFYEQYF,TRBV5-6,NA,TRBJ2-7,TRBD2
TGCGCCAGCAGCTTGGCCGGGACTGCGAATTACAATGAGCAGTTCTTC,CASSLAGTANYNEQFF,TRBV5-1,NA,TRBJ2-1,NA
TGTGCCAGTAGTATTATGGTCGGGGATACGCAGTATTTT,CASSIMVGDTQYF,TRBV19,few,TRBJ2-3,NA
TGCGCCAGCAGTGAGTCGGGACAGGGAGAGGAGACCCAGTACTTC,CASSESGQGEETQYF,TRBV10-1,once,TRBJ2-5,TRBD1
TGTGCCAGCAGCGCCACTAGCGGCCAAGAGACCCAGTACTTC,CASSATSGQETQYF,TRBV9,NA,TRBJ2-5,TRBD2
TGTGCCAGCGCCTTACTTTTAGCGGGAGCTGGGACAGATACGCAGTATTTT,CASALLLAGAGTDTQYF,TRBV27,NA,TRBJ2-3,TRBD2
TGCAGCGTGCTTGAAAATCGAGGGGGCTACGGCTACACCTTC,CSVLENRGGYGYTF,TRBV29-1,NA,TRBJ1-2,TRBD1
TGTGCCAGCAGCGCCGAACTAGCGTATCAAGAGACCCAGTACTTC,CASSAELAYQETQYF,TRBV6-5,NA,TRBJ2-5,TRBD2
TGTGCCAGCAGTTACATCGCTAGCCCTAGCACAGATACGCAGTATTTT,CASSYIASPSTDTQYF,TRBV6-5,NA,TRBJ2-3,NA
TGTGCCAGCAGCCAACGGAGTCTGGTGGAAGCTTTCTTT,CASSQRSLVEAFF,TRBV7-9,NA,TRBJ1-1,NA
TGTGCCAGCAGTGTCAGGGGTACAGCGGGAGGGCCGAACGAGCAGTACTTC,CASSVRGTAGGPNEQYF,TRBV25-1,NA,TRBJ2-7,TRBD2